This TCR beta chain originates from a study of cytomegalovirus exposure and HLA in healthy donors. About the study: An earlier analysis identified 120 million or so unique TCR beta sequences in about 190 million T cells.

The PCR contained 60 Vbeta and 13 Jbeta primers. Methods used by the authors: Per a later analysis, the number of unique TCR beta chains was roughly 87 million, of which 9 million to 12 million were shared. TCRdb's copy holds only in-frame clones and misses some; the assay was immunoSEQ multiplex PCR. The DNA gave D and trimming, while V, J and clone size come from that table. The table includes under 200,000 clones, approximately 83% detected once. CDR1 is SGDLS and CDR2 is YYNGEE in the germline V gene. V was shortened by 3 bases and J by 0 bases, with 17 bases between the two germline ends. The CDR3 extends over 17 amino acids. Donors in the study were healthy people who gave bone marrow.

The rearrangement links TRBV9 to TRBJ2-3; the D is unclear. The TCR originated in a young man in good health and CMV-seropositive. The sequenced material came from PBMCs. CDR3 bases: TGTGCCAGCAGCGCTACTCTGAGTCGGTCTAGCACAGATACGCAGTATTTT. Its translation is CASSATLSRSSTDTQYF.